The 2 T cell receptor beta chains below all came from one sample that was sequenced in a study of read filtering for tumor transcriptome and immune sequencing. This library used approximately 0.4 ug RNA and molecular barcoded adaptors spanning alpha/delta and beta/gamma chains. MiXCR, applied by TCRdb to the reads, yields one record per CDR3 protein. The data contain around 130,000 distinct CDR3 sequences, roughly an eighth of them singletons. Sequenced input: a population of CD138-negative cells sorted from bone marrow. All receptors come from a donor aged 40 or older with multiple myeloma.

At least ten counts were recorded for this clonotype. The chain is built from TRBV6-5 and TRBJ2-7; TRBD1 matches at 8 bases. V shed 6 bases and J 5 bases; nucleotides not matched to a gene: 6. The germline V gene encodes CDR1 MNHEY and CDR2 SVGAGI. This CDR3 spans 13 amino acids. The CDR3: CASSYRGSDEQYF. As DNA, the CDR3 is TGTGCCAGCAGCTACAGGGGGTCGGACGAGCAGTACTTC.

This clonotype was observed many times. V gene TRBV7-9 combines with J gene TRBJ2-1; D possibly corresponds to TRBD2 (5 bases). Germline CDR1 and CDR2: SEHNR and FQNEAQ (reference sequence). The CDR3 covers 17 residues. Deletions cut 5 bases from V and 0 bases from J, with 17 bases between. The CDR3 nucleotides read TGTGCCAGCAGCCTAATGTTACTTGAGGGCTCCTACAATGAGCAGTTCTTC. Translated: CASSLMLLEGSYNEQFF.